Listed below are T cell receptor beta chains from one sample, sequenced in a study of blood T cell repertoires in COVID-19. Some clones are missing from TCRdb's copy, which holds only in-frame ones; the method was immunoSEQ multiplex PCR. The data contain about 130,000 clones, 85% of them singletons. The sequenced sample was peripheral blood. The receptors here all came from a man at least 80 years old with active or convalescent COVID-19. CDR3s include the opening cysteine and the closing phenylalanine or tryptophan. The D gene is left open where the match is weak. Clone sizes are given selectively: once, few, many, or a class where the clone is expanded.

j_call: TRBJ1-2
d_call: -
cdr3_length: 12
clone_size: -
v_call: TRBV20-1
cdr3_aa: CSASHFDYGYTF
cdr3_nt: TGCAGTGCTAGTCATTTTGACTATGGCTACACCTTC

j_call: TRBJ2-1
d_call: TRBD2
cdr3_length: 16
clone_size: -
v_call: TRBV27
cdr3_aa: CASSLQSGLFYNEQFF
cdr3_nt: TGTGCCAGCAGTTTACAATCGGGACTATTCTACAATGAGCAGTTCTTC

j_call: TRBJ2-3
d_call: TRBD2
cdr3_length: 17
clone_size: -
v_call: TRBV20-1
cdr3_aa: CSASGLAGGYPPDTQYF
cdr3_nt: TGCAGTGCTAGTGGGCTAGCGGGGGGGTACCCCCCAGATACGCAGTATTTT

j_call: TRBJ1-4
d_call: -
cdr3_length: 13
clone_size: -
v_call: TRBV19
cdr3_aa: CASSTSAAEKLFF
cdr3_nt: TGTGCCAGTAGTACCTCTGCCGCGGAAAAACTGTTTTTT

j_call: TRBJ1-6
d_call: -
cdr3_length: 16
clone_size: -
v_call: TRBV10-3
cdr3_aa: CAISETTGQYNSPLHF
cdr3_nt: TGTGCCATCAGTGAGACAACTGGACAGTATAATTCACCCCTCCACTTT

j_call: TRBJ1-1
d_call: TRBD1
cdr3_length: 14
clone_size: -
v_call: TRBV7-9
cdr3_aa: CASIGGKGVTEAFF
cdr3_nt: TGTGCCAGCATAGGGGGCAAGGGGGTCACTGAAGCTTTCTTT

j_call: TRBJ1-6
d_call: TRBD1
cdr3_length: 16
clone_size: few
v_call: TRBV14
cdr3_aa: CASRQGLDRGVSPLHF
cdr3_nt: TGTGCCAGCAGACAGGGGTTGGACAGGGGCGTCTCACCCCTCCACTTT

j_call: TRBJ1-6
d_call: TRBD1
cdr3_length: 14
clone_size: -
v_call: TRBV7-2
cdr3_aa: CASGLDRGNSPLHF
cdr3_nt: TGTGCCAGCGGGTTGGACAGGGGTAATTCACCCCTCCACTTT

j_call: TRBJ2-5
d_call: -
cdr3_length: 15
clone_size: -
v_call: TRBV19
cdr3_aa: CASSSRVFAEETQYF
cdr3_nt: TGTGCCAGTAGTTCCAGGGTCTTCGCAGAAGAGACCCAGTACTTC

j_call: TRBJ1-3
d_call: -
cdr3_length: 14
clone_size: -
v_call: TRBV7-3
cdr3_aa: CASSATIPLNTIYF
cdr3_nt: TGTGCCAGCAGCGCTACGATCCCCCTAAACACCATATATTTT

j_call: TRBJ2-7
d_call: -
cdr3_length: 14
clone_size: -
v_call: TRBV3-1/TRBV3-2
cdr3_aa: CASSQESSSYEQYF
cdr3_nt: TGTGCCAGCAGCCAAGAGTCTAGTTCCTACGAGCAGTACTTC

j_call: TRBJ2-1
d_call: -
cdr3_length: 15
clone_size: -
v_call: TRBV5-1
cdr3_aa: CASSFIGEAYNEQFF
cdr3_nt: TGCGCCAGCAGCTTTATCGGGGAGGCCTACAATGAGCAGTTCTTC

j_call: TRBJ2-7
d_call: TRBD2
cdr3_length: 16
clone_size: -
v_call: TRBV18
cdr3_aa: CASSPEIAGGAGEQYF
cdr3_nt: TGTGCCAGCTCACCAGAAATAGCGGGAGGGGCAGGCGAGCAGTACTTC

j_call: TRBJ1-2
d_call: -
cdr3_length: 12
clone_size: -
v_call: TRBV30
cdr3_aa: CACSQAAYGYTF
cdr3_nt: TGTGCCTGCTCACAGGCGGCCTATGGCTACACCTTC

j_call: TRBJ1-1
d_call: -
cdr3_length: 14
clone_size: once
v_call: TRBV15
cdr3_aa: CATSRAGAWTEAFF
cdr3_nt: TGTGCCACCAGCAGAGCAGGGGCTTGGACTGAAGCTTTCTTT

j_call: TRBJ1-1
d_call: TRBD1
cdr3_length: 16
clone_size: -
v_call: TRBV4-2
cdr3_aa: CASSKADQGQGTEAFF
cdr3_nt: TGTGCCAGCAGTAAGGCGGATCAGGGACAGGGCACTGAAGCTTTCTTT

j_call: TRBJ1-3
d_call: -
cdr3_length: 14
clone_size: once
v_call: TRBV7-2
cdr3_aa: CASSLDPGESTIYF
cdr3_nt: TGTGCCAGCAGCTTGGATCCGGGGGAAAGCACCATATATTTT

j_call: TRBJ2-3
d_call: -
cdr3_length: 15
clone_size: -
v_call: TRBV18
cdr3_aa: CASSLRRISTDTQYF
cdr3_nt: TGTGCCAGCTCCCTTAGGCGGATTTCCACAGATACGCAGTATTTT

j_call: TRBJ1-2
d_call: -
cdr3_length: 13
clone_size: -
v_call: TRBV19
cdr3_aa: CASSMGAAYGYTF
cdr3_nt: TGTGCCAGTAGTATGGGGGCGGCTTATGGCTACACCTTC

j_call: TRBJ2-7
d_call: -
cdr3_length: 12
clone_size: few
v_call: TRBV12-5
cdr3_aa: CASGLWSNEQYF
cdr3_nt: TGTGCTAGTGGTTTGTGGAGCAACGAGCAGTACTTC

j_call: TRBJ2-5
d_call: -
cdr3_length: 15
clone_size: -
v_call: TRBV5-4
cdr3_aa: CASSLAQGLGETQYF
cdr3_nt: TGTGCCAGCAGCTTGGCGCAGGGACTTGGAGAGACCCAGTACTTC

j_call: TRBJ2-7
d_call: TRBD1
cdr3_length: 15
clone_size: -
v_call: TRBV5-6
cdr3_aa: CASSFGTGASYEQYF
cdr3_nt: TGTGCCAGCAGCTTCGGGACAGGGGCGTCCTACGAGCAGTACTTC

j_call: TRBJ1-1
d_call: TRBD1
cdr3_length: 15
clone_size: -
v_call: TRBV27
cdr3_aa: CASSSRGQGGTEAFF
cdr3_nt: TGTGCCAGCAGTTCTCGGGGACAGGGTGGCACTGAAGCTTTCTTT

j_call: TRBJ2-3
d_call: -
cdr3_length: 17
clone_size: -
v_call: TRBV5-3
cdr3_aa: CARSSSPGPKGADTQYF
cdr3_nt: TGTGCCAGAAGCTCGTCGCCGGGCCCAAAGGGGGCAGATACGCAGTATTTT

j_call: TRBJ2-2
d_call: -
cdr3_length: 12
clone_size: -
v_call: TRBV12-3/TRBV12-4
cdr3_aa: CASSSLAGELFF
cdr3_nt: TGTGCCAGCAGTTCGCTAGCCGGGGAGCTGTTTTTT

j_call: TRBJ2-3
d_call: -
cdr3_length: 16
clone_size: -
v_call: TRBV7-3
cdr3_aa: CASSLMGAGSTDTQYF
cdr3_nt: TGTGCCAGCAGCTTAATGGGGGCAGGGTCCACAGATACGCAGTATTTT

j_call: TRBJ1-5
d_call: -
cdr3_length: 15
clone_size: -
v_call: TRBV27
cdr3_aa: CASSLSGQGHPTQHF
cdr3_nt: TGTGCCAGCAGTTTATCAGGGCAGGGCCACCCAACCCAGCATTTT

j_call: TRBJ1-4
d_call: -
cdr3_length: 17
clone_size: few
v_call: TRBV4-1
cdr3_aa: CASRARGTVATNEKLFF
cdr3_nt: TGCGCCAGCAGGGCTAGGGGGACCGTTGCAACTAATGAAAAACTGTTTTTT

j_call: TRBJ2-2
d_call: -
cdr3_length: 17
clone_size: once
v_call: TRBV7-3
cdr3_aa: CASSSNGRGTNTGELFF
cdr3_nt: TGTGCCAGCAGCTCCAACGGACGGGGAACAAACACCGGGGAGCTGTTTTTT

j_call: TRBJ1-5
d_call: -
cdr3_length: 13
clone_size: -
v_call: TRBV5-4
cdr3_aa: CASSAGRSQPQHF
cdr3_nt: TGTGCCAGCAGCGCGGGACGAAGTCAGCCCCAGCATTTT

j_call: TRBJ2-2
d_call: TRBD2
cdr3_length: 16
clone_size: -
v_call: TRBV27
cdr3_aa: CASSLAGGRRTGELFF
cdr3_nt: TGTGCCAGCAGTTTAGCGGGAGGGCGGCGTACCGGGGAGCTGTTTTTT

j_call: TRBJ1-4
d_call: -
cdr3_length: 11
clone_size: once
v_call: TRBV6-5
cdr3_aa: CASSPGGKLFF
cdr3_nt: TGTGCCAGCAGCCCCGGGGGGAAACTGTTTTTT

j_call: TRBJ1-2
d_call: TRBD1
cdr3_length: 12
clone_size: -
v_call: TRBV7-6
cdr3_aa: CASSRTGDGYTF
cdr3_nt: TGTGCCAGCAGCCGCACAGGGGATGGCTACACCTTC

j_call: TRBJ2-7
d_call: TRBD1
cdr3_length: 14
clone_size: once
v_call: TRBV7-2
cdr3_aa: CASSPGQGAHEQYF
cdr3_nt: TGTGCCAGCAGCCCGGGACAGGGGGCACACGAGCAGTACTTC

j_call: TRBJ2-2
d_call: -
cdr3_length: 16
clone_size: -
v_call: TRBV5-4
cdr3_aa: CASSLTAAANTGELFF
cdr3_nt: TGTGCCAGCAGCTTAACGGCGGCCGCGAACACCGGGGAGCTGTTTTTT

j_call: TRBJ1-1
d_call: -
cdr3_length: 14
clone_size: -
v_call: TRBV7-9
cdr3_aa: CASSQATFNTEAFF
cdr3_nt: TGTGCCAGCAGCCAGGCGACATTTAACACTGAAGCTTTCTTT

j_call: TRBJ2-3
d_call: -
cdr3_length: 15
clone_size: -
v_call: TRBV6-5
cdr3_aa: CATWDGSKWTDTQYF
cdr3_nt: TGTGCCACCTGGGACGGGAGCAAATGGACAGATACGCAGTATTTT

j_call: TRBJ2-5
d_call: -
cdr3_length: 14
clone_size: -
v_call: TRBV5-1
cdr3_aa: CASSRTQGKETQYF
cdr3_nt: TGCGCCAGCAGCCGTACACAGGGAAAAGAGACCCAGTACTTC

j_call: TRBJ2-7
d_call: -
cdr3_length: 16
clone_size: -
v_call: TRBV5-6
cdr3_aa: CASSIGGGPGWYEQYF
cdr3_nt: TGTGCCAGCAGCATTGGGGGGGGCCCAGGGTGGTACGAGCAGTACTTC

j_call: TRBJ2-3
d_call: -
cdr3_length: 21
clone_size: -
v_call: TRBV1
cdr3_aa: CTSSQAENSNASRSGTDTQYF
cdr3_nt: TGCACCAGCAGCCAAGCCGAAAACAGCAATGCTAGCCGTTCCGGCACAGATACGCAGTATTTT

j_call: TRBJ2-1
d_call: -
cdr3_length: 12
clone_size: -
v_call: TRBV21-1
cdr3_aa: CASTRGYNEQFF
cdr3_nt: TGTGCCAGCACCAGGGGGTACAATGAGCAGTTCTTC

j_call: TRBJ2-5
d_call: TRBD1
cdr3_length: 14
clone_size: -
v_call: TRBV7-3
cdr3_aa: CASSRQGSQETQYF
cdr3_nt: TGTGCCAGCAGTCGACAGGGATCACAAGAGACCCAGTACTTC

j_call: TRBJ2-5
d_call: TRBD2
cdr3_length: 12
clone_size: -
v_call: TRBV2
cdr3_aa: CASKGGEETQYF
cdr3_nt: TGTGCCAGCAAGGGAGGGGAAGAGACCCAGTACTTC

j_call: TRBJ2-1
d_call: -
cdr3_length: 15
clone_size: -
v_call: TRBV3-1/TRBV3-2
cdr3_aa: CASSQDPGRRWEQFF
cdr3_nt: TGTGCCAGCAGCCAAGATCCCGGCAGGAGGTGGGAGCAGTTCTTC

j_call: TRBJ2-5
d_call: TRBD1
cdr3_length: 14
clone_size: -
v_call: TRBV9
cdr3_aa: CASSPDRGQETQYF
cdr3_nt: TGTGCCAGCAGCCCGGACAGGGGGCAAGAGACCCAGTACTTC

j_call: TRBJ2-3
d_call: -
cdr3_length: 12
clone_size: -
v_call: TRBV9
cdr3_aa: CASSPDRDTQYF
cdr3_nt: TGTGCCAGCAGCCCAGACAGGGATACGCAGTATTTT

j_call: TRBJ1-2
d_call: -
cdr3_length: 14
clone_size: few
v_call: TRBV5-4
cdr3_aa: CASSLQGRHYGYTF
cdr3_nt: TGTGCCAGCAGCTTACAGGGACGGCACTATGGCTACACCTTC

j_call: TRBJ2-2
d_call: TRBD2
cdr3_length: 16
clone_size: -
v_call: TRBV7-6
cdr3_aa: CASSLSPGGNTGELFF
cdr3_nt: TGTGCCAGCAGCTTATCCCCGGGGGGGAACACCGGGGAGCTGTTTTTT

j_call: TRBJ2-7
d_call: -
cdr3_length: 15
clone_size: -
v_call: TRBV23-1
cdr3_aa: CASSQRRGIRCEQYF
cdr3_nt: TGCGCCAGCAGTCAACGCAGGGGCATACGCTGCGAGCAGTACTTC

j_call: TRBJ2-7
d_call: TRBD2
cdr3_length: 14
clone_size: -
v_call: TRBV28
cdr3_aa: CASTRGSGGIGQYF
cdr3_nt: TGTGCCAGCACCCGGGGTAGCGGGGGAATAGGGCAGTACTTC

j_call: TRBJ2-1
d_call: -
cdr3_length: 17
clone_size: -
v_call: TRBV24-1
cdr3_aa: CATSDASGLVAYNEQFF
cdr3_nt: TGTGCCACCAGTGATGCGTCAGGGTTAGTCGCCTACAATGAGCAGTTCTTC

j_call: TRBJ1-5
d_call: -
cdr3_length: 16
clone_size: few
v_call: TRBV27
cdr3_aa: CASSPIPGHSNQPQHF
cdr3_nt: TGTGCCAGCAGCCCGATACCGGGACACTCCAATCAGCCCCAGCATTTT

j_call: TRBJ2-3
d_call: TRBD2
cdr3_length: 15
clone_size: -
v_call: TRBV4-3
cdr3_aa: CASGLAGGGTDTQYF
cdr3_nt: TGCGCCAGCGGCTTAGCGGGAGGGGGCACAGATACGCAGTATTTT

j_call: TRBJ2-3
d_call: TRBD2
cdr3_length: 16
clone_size: few
v_call: TRBV5-6
cdr3_aa: CASSLEASGSTDTQYF
cdr3_nt: TGTGCCAGCAGCTTGGAGGCTAGCGGGAGCACAGATACGCAGTATTTT

j_call: TRBJ2-1
d_call: TRBD2
cdr3_length: 16
clone_size: -
v_call: TRBV7-3
cdr3_aa: CASSAERGGSYNEQFF
cdr3_nt: TGTGCCAGCAGCGCGGAGCGGGGAGGCTCCTACAATGAGCAGTTCTTC

j_call: TRBJ2-3
d_call: -
cdr3_length: 13
clone_size: -
v_call: TRBV28
cdr3_aa: CASRRTSTDTQYF
cdr3_nt: TGTGCCAGCAGAAGGACTAGCACAGATACGCAGTATTTT